A selection of T cell receptor beta chains follows, all from one sample in a study of T-cell reconstitution after alpha-beta-depleted transplantation in children. TCRdb analysed the PCR reads with MiXCR anew, one entry per CDR3 protein. The sample lists about 420,000 distinct CDR3 sequences, approximately 11% occurring once. Sequencing used PBMCs from the stem cell graft donor, obtained from the stem cell graft. These receptors originate from a human donor who donated a stem cell graft to a child with acute myeloid leukemia. CDR3s include the opening cysteine and the closing phenylalanine or tryptophan. Some rows have no size entry. The others give once, few or many, or a class for an expanded clone.

size	J	V	CDR3
few	TRBJ1-1	TRBV7-3	CASSPSDRNTEAFF
many	TRBJ1-2	TRBV12-3/TRBV12-4	CASTLDSYGYTF
many	TRBJ2-7	TRBV6-2/TRBV6-3	CASSYSNRVYEQYF
many	TRBJ2-3	TRBV4-2	CASSQDTGTDTQYF
many	TRBJ2-3	TRBV5-1	CASSLFGGTDTQYF
-	TRBJ2-1	TRBV7-2	CASRSSSGGNEQFF
few	TRBJ1-1	TRBV4-1	CASSRVPSGDTEAFF
many	TRBJ2-5	TRBV5-1	CASSALRGPKTQYF
-	TRBJ1-4	TRBV7-2	CASSRDSRNEKLFF
-	TRBJ2-1	TRBV19	CASMGPSTSGKSYNEQFF
-	TRBJ2-5	TRBV30	CAWGIGETQYF
-	TRBJ1-2	TRBV5-1	CASSLDPGTGGYTF
few	TRBJ2-3	TRBV7-2	CASSPTSGRIDTQYF
few	TRBJ2-5	TRBV15	CATSRDQGQQETQYF
-	TRBJ1-2	TRBV20-1	CSARGAADYGYTF
-	TRBJ2-2	TRBV7-2	CASSFGPGGSVAGELFF
few	TRBJ2-7	TRBV12-3/TRBV12-4	CASSLTSGSLYEQYF
-	TRBJ2-7	TRBV20-1	CSAGKLLAGVYEQYF
-	TRBJ2-1	TRBV19	CASSSTSNNNEQFF
few	TRBJ1-3	TRBV20-1	CSARQGPISGNTIYF
-	TRBJ2-4	TRBV7-9	CASRPTVGAKNIQYF
-	TRBJ1-2	TRBV12-3/TRBV12-4	CASSPGSWQRGYTF
-	TRBJ1-1	TRBV5-1	CASSSPSIGTEAFF
-	TRBJ2-2	TRBV27	CASSLGTGRGGELFF
few	TRBJ2-3	TRBV5-1	CASSFGSVGDTQYF
-	TRBJ1-5	TRBV5-6	CASSIGQANQPQHF
-	TRBJ2-1	TRBV7-8	CASRPLAGDNNEQFF
few	TRBJ2-1	TRBV29-1	CSVEGTSGREYNEQFF
-	TRBJ2-3	TRBV20-1	CSAKINTQYF
few	TRBJ1-4	TRBV12-3/TRBV12-4	CASGLWGNEKLFF
few	TRBJ2-1	TRBV5-1	CASSPGPDVAGPEYYNEQFF
few	TRBJ1-1	TRBV28	CASTGEVWRGTEAFF
few	TRBJ2-1	TRBV7-3	CASSLQDSSYNEQFF
-	TRBJ1-1	TRBV5-1	CASSPTPGGAGLAFF
many	TRBJ2-1	TRBV20-1	CSATRESSYNEQFF
many	TRBJ2-3	TRBV4-2	CASSLFRDREADTQYF
few	TRBJ2-7	TRBV15	CATSRIRTGGYEQYF
few	TRBJ2-7	TRBV29-1	CSVDVRDSYYEQYF
few	TRBJ1-5	TRBV6-6	CASRGQGYQPQHF